This passage covers 12 T cell receptor beta chains from one sample sequenced in a study of liver allograft versus peripheral blood T cells. Overall study context: Liver transplant recipients had T cell receptor repertoires compared between transplanted liver and peripheral blood.

TCRdb re-called the reads with MiXCR, one entry per CDR3 protein. The sample has more than 3,500 distinct CDR3 sequences, approximately 15% seen once. Receptors originate from a human patient who had a liver transplant. Some of the T cells may derive from the graft donor.

J is TRBJ2-2 and V is TRBV2; D possibly corresponds to TRBD2 (6 bases). V lost 7 bases to trimming and J lost 4 bases, with 10 bases between them. The CDR3 has 13 residues. Looked up from germline, CDR1 is SNHLY and CDR2 is FYNNEI. CDR3: CASNVRGTGELFF. In DNA, the CDR3 is TGTGCCAGCAACGTGCGGGGCACCGGGGAGCTGTTTTTT. Variable domain in full (rest from reference TRBV2 and TRBJ2-2): EPEVTQTPSHQVTQMGQEVILRCVPISNHLYFYWYRQILGQKVEFLVSFYNNEISEKSEIFDDQFSVERPDGSNFTLKIRSTKLEDSAMYFCASNVRGTGELFFGEGSRLTVL.

This clonotype ranks as large. The rearrangement joins TRBV29-1 to TRBJ1-6; the D gene is possibly TRBD1 (6 bases). The V gene's germline CDR1 is SQVTM and CDR2 ANQGSEA. The CDR3 extends over 14 amino acids. Trimming took off 6 bases at V and 10 bases at J, with 19 bases between the two ends. This chain's CDR3 is CSVSEGGLLSPLHF. The CDR3 DNA is TGCAGCGTCTCTGAGGGGGGACTTCTATCACCCCTCCACTTT.

This chain joins TRBV20-1 and TRBJ1-3; tentative D call: TRBD1 (5 bases). Germline-derived CDR1 and CDR2 are DFQATT and SNEGSKA (reference sequence). Trimming pared 0 bases from V and 1 base from J, leaving 7 bases between. The CDR3 length is 14 residues. CDR3 in amino acids: CSARDRVSGNTIYF. CDR3 nucleotide sequence: TGCAGTGCTAGAGACAGGGTTTCTGGAAACACCATATATTTT.

This clonotype ranks as medium-sized (0.01 to 0.1%). The chain links TRBV19 to TRBJ1-1; a weak D match, TRBD1 (5 bases). V lost 6 bases to trimming and J lost 5 bases, with 16 bases between them. The CDR3 totals 14 residues. Germline V gives CDR1 LNHDA, CDR2 SQIVND (reference sequence). The CDR3: CASSPPGGGTEAFF. DNA for the CDR3: TGTGCCAGTAGCCCCCCGGGGGGAGGAACTGAAGCTTTCTTT.

This clonotype ranks as large. The chain joins TRBV6-6 to TRBJ1-1; D gene ambiguous. Trimming took 4 bases from V and 1 from J, leaving 7 bases between them. Germline lookup yields CDR1 MNHNY and CDR2 SVGAGI (reference sequence). This CDR3 is built from 13 residues. The CDR3 is CASSLYGNTEAFF. The DNA for the CDR3 is TGTGCCAGCAGTTTATACGGGAACACTGAAGCTTTCTTT.

V gene TRBV10-3 combines with J gene TRBJ2-7, with D unresolved. The ends were cut back, 3 bases at V and 2 bases at J, with 8 bases in the middle. This CDR3 spans 13 amino acids. Germline CDR1 and CDR2: ENHRY and SYGVKD. CDR3 region: CAISDKGTYEQYF. The CDR3, as DNA: TGTGCCATCAGTGACAAGGGTACCTACGAGCAGTACTTC.

Points on this clonotype: At one boundary the junction diverges from the germline segment, which might be a read error. V and J are TRBV12-3 or TRBV12-4 and TRBJ2-1, with D perhaps matching TRBD1 (5 bases). This CDR3 is 14 amino acids long. The CDR3: CASLTIGAPNVQFF. The CDR3, as DNA: TGTGCCAGCCTCACTATTGGGGCCCCCAATGTGCAGTTCTTC.

In its sample, this clonotype is large. The chain carries TRBV29-1 and TRBJ1-2, with D unclear. Germline CDR1 reads SQVTM; CDR2 reads ANQGSEA. V was shortened by 4 bases and J by 0 bases, with 9 bases between the two germline ends. The CDR3 totals 13 residues. CDR3 in amino acids: CSVVTQANYGYTF. The CDR3 DNA reads as TGCAGCGTTGTGACTCAGGCTAACTATGGCTACACCTTC.

In its sample, this clonotype is medium-sized. The chain couples TRBV13 to TRBJ2-7; TRBD2 matches 11 bases. The CDR3 runs to 16 residues. Losses at the gene ends were 5 bases for V and 1 base for J; bases not matched to a gene: 7. CDR1 PRHDT and CDR2 FYEKMQ come from the germline V gene (reference sequence). CDR3 DNA: TGTGCCAGCAGCCCGCGCGGGACTAGCGGATCCTACGAGCAGTACTTC. Amino acids: CASSPRGTSGSYEQYF.

Points on this clonotype: A much larger clone lies one base from this, so it may be a read error. The chain recombines TRBV7-2 with TRBJ1-5, with D perhaps matching TRBD1 (6 bases). V dropped 1 base and J dropped 5 bases, with 12 bases sitting between them. CDR3 size: 15 residues. Germline CDR1 is SGHTA and CDR2 is FQGNSA. CDR3 region: CTSSLVGGADQPQHF. The CDR3 DNA is TGTACCAGCAGCTTAGTCGGGGGGGCGGATCAGCCCCAGCATTTT.

This clonotype appeared a few times. The chain uses TRBV2 and TRBJ1-5; the D gene is possibly TRBD1 (5 bases). CDR3 length equals 15 residues. Trimming took off 5 bases at V and 0 bases at J, with 11 bases between the two ends. Germline CDR1 reads SNHLY; CDR2 reads FYNNEI. The CDR3 DNA sequence: TGTGCCAGCAGTCCGGGACGTGTTAGCAATCAGCCCCAGCATTTT. It translates to CASSPGRVSNQPQHF.

This clonotype is medium-sized within its sample. The genes are TRBV27 and TRBJ1-2, with a tentative D call TRBD1 (5 bases). The V end was cut by 3 bases, the J end by 7 bases, with 15 bases between. The length of the CDR3 is 14 residues. Germline CDR1 reads MNHEY; CDR2 reads SMNVEV (reference sequence). CDR3: CASSFRLQGSGYTF. CDR3 nucleotides: TGTGCCAGCAGTTTTCGATTGCAGGGTAGTGGCTACACCTTC.